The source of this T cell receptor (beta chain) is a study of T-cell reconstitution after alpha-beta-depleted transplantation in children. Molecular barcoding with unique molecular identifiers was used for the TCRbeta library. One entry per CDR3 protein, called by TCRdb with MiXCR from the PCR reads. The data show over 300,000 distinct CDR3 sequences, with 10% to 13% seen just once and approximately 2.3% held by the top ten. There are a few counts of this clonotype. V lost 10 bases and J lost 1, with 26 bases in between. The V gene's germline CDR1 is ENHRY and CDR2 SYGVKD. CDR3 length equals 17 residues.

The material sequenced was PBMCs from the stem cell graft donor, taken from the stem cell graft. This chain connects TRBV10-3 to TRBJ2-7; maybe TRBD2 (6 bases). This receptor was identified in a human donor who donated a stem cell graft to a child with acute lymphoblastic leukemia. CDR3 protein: CANVVLAFPRFSYEQYF. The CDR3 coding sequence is TGTGCCAATGTTGTACTAGCTTTCCCTAGGTTTTCCTACGAGCAGTACTTC.